One sample yielded the 24 T cell receptor beta chains listed below, sequenced in a study of blood T cell repertoires in COVID-19. The data were produced by immunoSEQ multiplex PCR, yet TCRdb's version contains in-frame clones alone and is incomplete. Of under 150,000 clones listed, roughly 84% were seen once; the top ten hold more than 1.3%. The sample was peripheral blood. The receptors originated from a man aged 55 to 70 with acute or convalescent COVID-19.

This clone was seen just once. One end of the junction does not line up with germline, which may come from a read error. The chain carries TRBV10-3 and TRBJ2-2, with D possibly matching TRBD1 (8 bases). There are 15 residues in the CDR3. Germline V CDR1 and CDR2: ENHRY, SYGVKD. The CDR3 spells CALRGGTGNTGELFF. CDR3 DNA: TGTGCCCTCAGGGGGGGGACAGGCAACACCGGGGAGCTGTTTTTT.

This clone was recorded once. The chain employs TRBV5-1 and TRBJ2-5; 9 bases are a match to TRBD1. The CDR3 is 14 amino acids. CDR1 and CDR2 (germline): SGHRS, YFSETQ. Losses at the gene ends were 7 bases for V and 5 bases for J; bases not matched to a gene: 9. The CDR3 bases are TGCGCCAGCGAACCGGGACAGGGTGTGGAGACCCAGTACTTC. It is translated as CASEPGQGVETQYF.

The V and J genes are TRBV5-1 and TRBJ1-1; the D gene is possibly TRBD1 (6 bases). Germline loops: CDR1 SGHRS, CDR2 YFSETQ. Trimming stripped 4 bases from V and 1 base from J, with 11 bases between. CDR3 size: 14 residues. CDR3 sequence (DNA): TGCGCCAGCAGCCCCCTACAGGGGAACACTGAAGCTTTCTTT. Protein sequence: CASSPLQGNTEAFF. The full variable domain, its missing parts supplied by reference TRBV5-1 and TRBJ1-1, is KAGVTQTPRYLIKTRGQQVTLSCSPISGHRSVSWYQQTPGQGLQFLFEYFSETQRNKGNFPGRFSGRQFSNSRSEMNVSTLELGDSALYLCASSPLQGNTEAFFGQGTRLTVV.

The chain carries TRBV30 and TRBJ1-2, with 7 positions matching TRBD1. The CDR3 has 14 residues. With V trimmed by 7 bases and J by 3 bases, 11 bases remained unmatched. Germline loops: CDR1 GTSNPN, CDR2 SVGIG (reference sequence). The CDR3 DNA sequence: TGTGCCTCCGGGTCCCGGACAGGCTACTATGGCTACACCTTC. Translating it yields CASGSRTGYYGYTF. The full variable domain, its missing parts supplied by reference TRBV30 and TRBJ1-2, is SQTIHQWPATLVQPVGSPLSLECTVEGTSNPNLYWYRQAAGRGLQLLFYSVGIGQISSEVPQNLSASRPQDRQFILSSKKLLLSDSGFYLCASGSRTGYYGYTFGSGTRLTVV.

The rearrangement joins TRBV6-6 to TRBJ2-7, with a tentative D call TRBD1 (6 bases). The CDR3 extends over 14 amino acids. The V gene lost 3 bases and the J gene lost 4 bases, with 13 bases spanning the gap. Germline CDR1 is MNHNY and CDR2 is SVGAGI (reference sequence). The CDR3 protein is CASSYGTHTYEQYF. The CDR3 bases are TGTGCCAGCAGTTATGGGACACATACATACGAGCAGTACTTC.

This chain joins TRBV21-1 and TRBJ2-7; TRBD1, the table's D call, was not compared with the DNA. TRBV21-1 is given as a pseudogene. The CDR3 covers 13 residues. The CDR3 DNA reads TGTGCCAGCAATTTACAGGGTCCCTACGAGCAGTACTTC. Translated: CASNLQGPYEQYF.

V gene TRBV5-4 combines with J gene TRBJ1-2; 7 bases align to TRBD1. The V and J ends lost 3 bases and 5 bases, in that order; junction bases with no gene match: 4. Germline CDR1 SGHNT, CDR2 YYREEE (reference sequence). The length of the CDR3 is 13 residues. The CDR3 sequence: CASSSQGRYGYTF. The CDR3 nucleotides read TGTGCCAGCAGCTCACAGGGGCGGTATGGCTACACCTTC. The whole variable domain, remainder taken from reference TRBV5-4 and TRBJ1-2, is ETGVTQSPTHLIKTRGQQVTLRCSSQSGHNTVSWYQQALGQGPQFIFQYYREEENGRGNFPPRFSGLQFPNYSSELNVNALELDDSALYLCASSSQGRYGYTFGSGTRLTVV.

The genes are TRBV6-1 and TRBJ2-6, with D perhaps matching TRBD2 (5 bases). CDR1 is MNHNS, CDR2 SASEGT, per germline. The CDR3 is 16 amino acids. Deletions cut 1 base from V and 1 base from J, with 8 bases between. CDR3 sequence reads: CASSEVSVSGANVLTF. The CDR3 nucleotides are TGTGCCAGCAGTGAAGTTAGCGTTTCTGGGGCCAACGTCCTGACTTTC.

The V gene is TRBV5-1, the J gene TRBJ2-7; D might be TRBD1 (5 bases). CDR1 and CDR2 (germline): SGHRS, YFSETQ. The V end lost 4 bases, the J end lost 1 base, and 12 bases lay between the germline ends. The CDR3 extends over 14 amino acids. The CDR3 DNA reads as TGCGCCAGCAGCCTTGACAGCCTATCCTACGAGCAGTACTTC. Translation: CASSLDSLSYEQYF.

This clone appeared a single time. The V call is TRBV5-1, the J call TRBJ2-7; TRBD1 matches 7 bases. The CDR3 loop spans 14 amino acids. From germline, CDR1 is SGHRS and CDR2 YFSETQ. J was trimmed by 6 bases and V by 3 bases; bases with no gene match: 9. The CDR3 coding sequence is TGCGCCAGCAGCTCGGGACAGCCCAAGGGCGAGCAGTACTTC. Amino acid sequence: CASSSGQPKGEQYF.

This chain uses TRBV6-6 with TRBJ1-2; 10 bases are a match to TRBD1. From germline, CDR1 is MNHNY and CDR2 SVGAGI (reference sequence). The trim removed 2 bases at V and 6 bases at J, leaving 9 bases unmatched. This CDR3 region has 16 residues. The DNA of the CDR3 is TGTGCCAGCAGTTACCCCCCGACCGGGACAGGGGATGGCTACACCTTC. Translated: CASSYPPTGTGDGYTF.

The V call is TRBV30, the J call TRBJ1-6; 9 bases match TRBD1. Per germline, CDR1 GTSNPN and CDR2 SVGIG (reference sequence). J lost 7 bases, V lost 7 bases, and 11 bases had no gene match. The CDR3 runs 15 residues. CDR3 in DNA: TGTGCCTACACAGGGGGCCCGGGAGAGAATTCACCCCTCCACTTT. This sequence encodes CAYTGGPGENSPLHF.

The chain recombines TRBV5-1 with TRBJ1-1; TRBD1 matches 9 bases. Germline CDR1 SGHRS, CDR2 YFSETQ. CDR3 length: 14 amino acids. V was clipped by 3 bases and J by 6 bases; unmatched bases: 6. The CDR3 DNA sequence: TGCGCCAGCAGCTCCGGGACAGGGATCTCTGAAGCTTTCTTT. This gives the protein CASSSGTGISEAFF.

The gene calls are TRBV9 and TRBJ2-1, with 15 bases fitting TRBD2. The CDR3 covers 21 residues. Losses at the gene ends were 4 bases for V and 0 bases for J; bases not matched to a gene: 14. The germline V gene has CDR1 SGDLS and CDR2 YYNGEE. CDR3 region: CASSLASTGTSGRSSYNEQFF. CDR3 DNA sequence: TGTGCCAGCAGCCTCGCATCCACCGGGACTAGCGGGAGGAGCTCCTACAATGAGCAGTTCTTC.

The gene calls are TRBV3-1 (or the pseudogene TRBV3-2) and TRBJ1-1, with D uncertain. V was cut by 1 base and J by 11 bases, with 8 bases left in between. CDR3 size: 11 residues. Germline loops: CDR1 LGHDT, CDR2 YNNKEL (reference sequence). In DNA form, the CDR3 reads TGTGCCAGCAGCCAAGTCGGTTTGGCTTTCTTT. This codes for CASSQVGLAFF.

The chain combines TRBV5-1 with TRBJ2-7; D not resolved. V lost 0 bases, J lost 2 bases, and 9 bases lay in between. Germline V CDR1 and CDR2: SGHRS, YFSETQ. CDR3 size: 14 residues. The CDR3 region is CASSLGVETYEQYF. In DNA form, the CDR3 reads TGCGCCAGCAGCTTGGGTGTAGAAACCTACGAGCAGTACTTC.

This clone was counted once. The chain employs TRBV6-1 and TRBJ2-3; 10 nucleotides line up with TRBD2. With V trimmed by 4 bases and J by 7 bases, 14 bases remained unmatched. The CDR3 contains 17 residues. Per the germline V gene, CDR1 is MNHNS and CDR2 is SASEGT. CDR3 protein: CASSVQTNLAGDNTQYF. The DNA of the CDR3 is TGTGCCAGCAGTGTCCAGACGAACCTAGCGGGAGATAATACGCAGTATTTT.

The gene calls are TRBV6-5 and TRBJ2-3; 9 bases line up with TRBD2. V lost 8 bases, J lost 4 bases, and 10 bases stayed unmatched. CDR1 and CDR2 (germline): MNHEY, SVGAGI. The CDR3 contains 15 residues. The CDR3 sequence: CASGWASGISDTQYF. The CDR3 DNA is TGTGCCAGCGGATGGGCTAGCGGGATATCAGATACGCAGTATTTT.

The J gene is TRBJ2-3, the V gene TRBV11-3; 13 bases map to TRBD2. CDR1 SGHNT and CDR2 YENEEA come from the germline V gene. V lost 5 bases, J lost 2 bases, and 7 bases stayed unmatched. The CDR3 covers 17 residues. This CDR3 reads CASSLGLAGANTDTQYF. In DNA, the CDR3 is TGTGCCAGCAGCCTCGGACTAGCGGGGGCCAACACAGATACGCAGTATTTT.

The chain couples TRBV12-3 or TRBV12-4 to TRBJ2-3, with a weak D call TRBD2 (5 bases). Trimming pared 9 bases from V and 0 bases from J, leaving 10 bases between. The CDR3 covers 13 residues. CDR3 in amino acids: CARWEYSTDTQYF. The DNA of the CDR3 is TGTGCCAGATGGGAGTATAGCACAGATACGCAGTATTTT.

This clone was detected once. The rearrangement uses TRBV6-6 and TRBJ1-4; maybe TRBD1 (5 bases). The germline gives CDR1 MNHNY, CDR2 SVGAGI (reference sequence). The CDR3 covers 15 residues. V was clipped by 2 bases and J by 5 bases, with 12 bases between them. The CDR3 loop is CASSYQTALNEKLFF. The CDR3 DNA follows: TGTGCCAGCAGTTACCAGACAGCATTAAATGAAAAACTGTTTTTT.

The rearrangement uses TRBV7-8 and TRBJ1-1, with TRBD1 matching over 7 bases. Trimming took 4 bases from V and 0 from J; bases not matched to a gene: 8. Germline-derived CDR1 and CDR2 are SGHVS and FQNEAQ. This CDR3 is 16 amino acids long. The CDR3 nucleotides are TGTGCCAGCAGCTCCGGACAGGAGCTCATGAACACTGAAGCTTTCTTT. Residues: CASSSGQELMNTEAFF. Variable domain in full (rest from reference TRBV7-8 and TRBJ1-1): GAGVSQSPRYKVAKRGQDVALRCDPISGHVSLFWYQQALGQGPEFLTYFQNEAQLDKSGLPSDRFFAERPEGSVSTLKIQRTQQEDSAVYLCASSSGQELMNTEAFFGQGTRLTVV.

This chain connects TRBV9 to TRBJ2-6, with D hard to call. Trimming cost V 0 bases and J 2 bases, with 6 bases left between them. Per the germline V gene, CDR1 is SGDLS and CDR2 is YYNGEE. The CDR3 is 15 residues long. The CDR3 DNA sequence: TGTGCCAGCAGCGTAGAATTCGCTGGGGCCAACGTCCTGACTTTC. Protein product: CASSVEFAGANVLTF.

The CDR3 reads CASSDPSGGYNEQFF. The CDR3 DNA reads TGCGCCAGCAGTGATCCTAGCGGGGGGTACAATGAGCAGTTCTTC. This rearrangement joins TRBV10-1 to TRBJ2-1; 11 nucleotides align to TRBD2. The germline gives CDR1 WNHNN, CDR2 SYGVQD (reference sequence). The CDR3 is made up of 15 amino acids. Losses at the gene ends were 3 bases for V and 4 bases for J; bases not matched to a gene: 2.